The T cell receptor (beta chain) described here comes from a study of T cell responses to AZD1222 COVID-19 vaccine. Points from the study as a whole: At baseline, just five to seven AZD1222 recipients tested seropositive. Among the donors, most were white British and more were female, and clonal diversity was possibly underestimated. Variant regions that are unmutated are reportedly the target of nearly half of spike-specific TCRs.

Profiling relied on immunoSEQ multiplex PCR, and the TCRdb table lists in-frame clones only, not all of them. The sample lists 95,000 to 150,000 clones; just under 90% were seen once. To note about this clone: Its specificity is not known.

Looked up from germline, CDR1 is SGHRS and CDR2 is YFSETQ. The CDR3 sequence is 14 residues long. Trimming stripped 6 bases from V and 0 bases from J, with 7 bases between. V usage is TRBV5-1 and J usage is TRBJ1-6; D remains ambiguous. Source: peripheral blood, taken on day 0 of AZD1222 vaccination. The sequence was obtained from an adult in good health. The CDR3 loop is CASKETSYNSPLHF. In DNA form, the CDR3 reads TGCGCCAGCAAGGAGACCTCCTATAATTCACCCCTCCACTTT.